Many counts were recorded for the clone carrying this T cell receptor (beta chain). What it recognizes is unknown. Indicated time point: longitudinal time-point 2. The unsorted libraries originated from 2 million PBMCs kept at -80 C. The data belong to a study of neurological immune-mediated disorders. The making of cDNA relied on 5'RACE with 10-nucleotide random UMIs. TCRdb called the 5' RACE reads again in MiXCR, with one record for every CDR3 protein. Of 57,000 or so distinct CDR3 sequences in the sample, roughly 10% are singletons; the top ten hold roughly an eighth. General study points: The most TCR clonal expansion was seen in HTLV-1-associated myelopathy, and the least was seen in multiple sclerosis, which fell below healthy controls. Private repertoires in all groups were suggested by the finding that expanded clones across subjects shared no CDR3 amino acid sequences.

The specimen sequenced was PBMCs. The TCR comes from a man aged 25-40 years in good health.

In nucleotides, the CDR3 is TGCAGTGCTAGAGATGGCCGTTACACAGATACGCAGTATTTT. Protein sequence: CSARDGRYTDTQYF. The J gene is TRBJ2-3, the V gene TRBV20-1; D not certain. Trimming stripped 0 bases from V and 2 bases from J, with 9 bases between. The CDR3 consists of 14 residues. Germline-derived CDR1 and CDR2 are DFQATT and SNEGSKA (reference sequence).